This T cell receptor (beta chain) originates from a study of blood T cell repertoires in COVID-19. About the study: Whether acute or convalescent, the COVID-19 samples came from the United States, Italy and Spain. Sources were T cells, B-cell-depleted T cells, or PBMCs; the material itself was cDNA or gDNA.

Per the authors' pipeline: Quantification of nucleated cells was approximated via reference gene primer amplification. The protocol was immunoSEQ multiplex PCR, while the TCRdb copy is restricted to in-frame clones and leaves out a portion. From that table come the V and J calls and clone size; the DNA was used to work out D and trimming. The table has fewer than 50,000 clones, approximately 87% seen once; the top ten hold 10% to 15%. This CDR3 spans 16 amino acids. The junction had 6 bases not matched to a gene; V was cut back by 8 bases and J by 2 bases. Per germline, CDR1 MDHEN and CDR2 SYDVKM. This clonotype was sampled from a human donor in a cohort sampled during active COVID-19. The rearrangement joins TRBV28 to TRBJ2-3; 14 bases are a match to TRBD2. The sequencing sample was made of peripheral blood. CDR3 nucleotide sequence: TGTGCCAGCCGGACTAGCGGGGGGTCTTTCACAGATACGCAGTATTTT. It is translated as CASRTSGGSFTDTQYF. Full variable domain (outside the CDR3, taken from reference TRBV28 and TRBJ2-3): DVKVTQSSRYLVKRTGEKVFLECVQDMDHENMFWYRQDPGLGLRLIYFSYDVKMKEKGDIPEGYSVSREKKERFSLILESASTNQTSMYLCASRTSGGSFTDTQYFGPGTRLTVL.